Each of the 22 T cell receptor beta chains below was sequenced from the same sample in a study of blood T cell repertoires in COVID-19. The method was immunoSEQ multiplex PCR; TCRdb's version includes in-frame clones alone and lacks a portion of them. The table shows around 220,000 clones, with under 90% occurring only once. Input material: peripheral blood. The receptors here all came from a woman of 80 years or more with COVID-19, enrolled during active disease.

The rearrangement links TRBV5-1 to TRBJ2-7; D possibly corresponds to TRBD1 (6 bases). CDR3 length equals 18 residues. Germline loops: CDR1 SGHRS, CDR2 YFSETQ. V lost 0 bases and J lost 11, with 30 bases in between. The chain's CDR3 is CASSLVAGDDKILRFEYF. The DNA for the CDR3 is TGCGCCAGCAGCTTGGTGGCAGGGGACGACAAGATCCTACGATTCGAGTACTTC.

The chain couples TRBV6-5 to TRBJ1-2; D is uncertain. V gave up 5 bases and J gave up 4 bases, with 14 bases separating them. Germline-derived CDR1 and CDR2 are MNHEY and SVGAGI. CDR3 length: 14 residues. CDR3 in amino acids: CASSRDLRSYGYTF. The CDR3 DNA reads TGTGCCAGCAGTCGAGACTTAAGAAGCTATGGCTACACCTTC.

The genes are TRBV5-1 and TRBJ1-5; TRBD1 is a possible D gene (6 bases). This CDR3 contains 14 residues. Germline V gene sequence: CDR1 SGHRS, CDR2 YFSETQ. Trimming stripped 4 bases from V and 3 bases from J, with 11 bases between. The CDR3 bases are TGCGCCAGCAGCCTAGGACAGCCCAATCAGCCCCAGCATTTT. Translated: CASSLGQPNQPQHF.

A few counts support this clone. V is TRBV5-8 and J is TRBJ2-1; 11 bases match TRBD1. Trimming at V came to 3 bases and at J to 14 bases, leaving 10 bases not matched to a gene. CDR1 SGHTS and CDR2 YDEGEE come from the germline V gene. The CDR3 has 14 amino acids. For the CDR3, the DNA is TGTGCCAGCAGCTCCCGGGACAGGGGGATAGAGAAGTTCTTC. Translating it yields CASSSRDRGIEKFF.

This clone has a single count. The chain combines TRBV5-1 with TRBJ1-4, with no clear D. The CDR3 contains 16 residues. V was clipped by 4 bases and J by 0 bases, with 13 bases between them. Germline lookup yields CDR1 SGHRS and CDR2 YFSETQ. CDR3 nucleotide sequence: TGCGCCAGCAGCATCCAGTTACAGACAACTAATGAAAAACTGTTTTTT. Translation gives CASSIQLQTTNEKLFF.

J is TRBJ1-2 and V is TRBV9; 9 positions agree with TRBD1. The CDR3 has 16 amino acids. The V gene end was trimmed by 0 bases and the J gene end by 3 bases; junction bases not matched to a gene: 6. Per germline, CDR1 SGDLS and CDR2 YYNGEE. The CDR3 DNA sequence: TGTGCCAGCAGCGTAGGGACAGGGGAGTTTGACTATGGCTACACCTTC. Residues: CASSVGTGEFDYGYTF.

CDR3 nucleotide sequence: TGCGCCAGCAGCTTGGAGATTTCAGGATACAATGAGCAGTTCTTC. Its translation is CASSLEISGYNEQFF. This chain connects TRBV5-1 to TRBJ2-1; D remains ambiguous. The CDR3 covers 15 residues. V dropped 0 bases and J dropped 4 bases, with 11 bases sitting between them. The germline V gene encodes CDR1 SGHRS and CDR2 YFSETQ.

The V and J genes are TRBV5-1 and TRBJ1-5; D uncertain. Trimming stripped 3 bases from V and 3 bases from J, with 13 bases between. The CDR3 spans 15 residues. Germline V gene sequence: CDR1 SGHRS, CDR2 YFSETQ. The CDR3 nucleotides read TGCGCCAGCAGCTCTGTCGGGGATCCCAATCAGCCCCAGCATTTT. Protein: CASSSVGDPNQPQHF.

V and J are TRBV19 and TRBJ2-1; 9 nucleotides match TRBD1. After removal of 6 bases from V and 8 bases from J, the junction contained 8 bases not matched to a gene. This CDR3 region has 14 residues. The germline V gene encodes CDR1 LNHDA and CDR2 SQIVND (reference sequence). CDR3 sequence reads: CASRYRGRLDEQFF. The CDR3 nucleotides read TGTGCCAGTAGATACAGGGGGCGCTTGGATGAGCAGTTCTTC. The full variable domain, its missing parts supplied by reference TRBV19 and TRBJ2-1, is DGGITQSPKYLFRKEGQNVTLSCEQNLNHDAMYWYRQDPGQGLRLIYYSQIVNDFQKGDIAEGYSVSREKKESFPLTVTSAQKNPTAFYLCASRYRGRLDEQFFGPGTRLTVL.

This clone came up once. The rearrangement joins TRBV27 to TRBJ2-7; 7 nucleotides match TRBD2. CDR1 and CDR2 (germline): MNHEY, SMNVEV (reference sequence). This CDR3 contains 16 residues. The V gene end was trimmed by 6 bases and the J gene end by 2 bases; junction bases not matched to a gene: 13. Here the CDR3 DNA reads TGTGCCAGCAGCGCTAAACCAGGGAGGGGCCCCTACGAGCAGTACTTC. Its protein product is CASSAKPGRGPYEQYF.

The chain combines TRBV5-6 with TRBJ1-5; weak D call: TRBD1 (5 bases). The germline V gene encodes CDR1 SGHDT and CDR2 YYEEEE. This CDR3 spans 18 amino acids. V dropped 2 bases and J dropped 6 bases, with 24 bases sitting between them. CDR3 DNA: TGTGCCAGCAGCTTAGGTGGCGGGATTCGGGGCGTAGGTCAGCCCCAGCATTTT. It encodes CASSLGGGIRGVGQPQHF.

This chain links TRBV5-1 with TRBJ1-1; D unresolved. In germline, CDR1 is SGHRS, CDR2 YFSETQ. The ends were cut back, 0 bases at V and 6 bases at J, with 9 bases in the middle. This CDR3 comprises 13 residues. CDR3 bases: TGCGCCAGCAGCTTGGCGCGGGAAGCTGAAGCTTTCTTT. Protein sequence: CASSLAREAEAFF.

As DNA, the CDR3 is TGTGCCAGCACGGGGGCCTACGAGCAGTACTTC. This codes for CASTGAYEQYF. The chain employs TRBV6-5 and TRBJ2-7, with D maybe TRBD2 (6 bases). The germline V and J ends were trimmed by 7 bases and 2 bases, with 6 bases remaining between them. This CDR3 has 11 residues. Germline CDR1 is MNHEY and CDR2 is SVGAGI.

This clone is a singleton in its sample. This rearrangement joins TRBV9 to TRBJ1-2; the D gene is possibly TRBD1 (5 bases). The CDR3 has 13 amino acids. Germline values: CDR1 SGDLS, CDR2 YYNGEE. Trimming removed 4 bases from V and 4 bases from J, with 11 bases in between. The CDR3 here is CASSPGLSYGYTF. The CDR3 nucleotides are TGTGCCAGCAGCCCGGGACTGAGCTATGGCTACACCTTC.

This clone was seen a few times. The V and J genes are TRBV7-2 and TRBJ1-2, with no clear D. The CDR3 loop spans 12 amino acids. Between the trimmed V and J ends, which lost 3 bases and 2 bases, there was a span of 4 bases. Germline V lookup: CDR1 SGHTA, CDR2 FQGNSA. This CDR3 reads CASSFRNYGYTF. The DNA for the CDR3 is TGTGCCAGCAGCTTCAGGAACTATGGCTACACCTTC.

As to this clone: Because the CDR3's place on the DNA is in doubt, the DNA is left out and the CDR3 is given as listed by TCRdb. The rearrangement joins TRBV28 to TRBJ1-1; whether TRBD1, the table's D call, matches the DNA was not checked. CDR1 is MDHEN and CDR2 is SYDVKM in the germline V gene. The CDR3 numbers 16 amino acids, ends counted. Here the CDR3 reads CASSSSTGGMNTEAFF.

The chain links TRBV7-2 to TRBJ2-3, with 9 bases identical to TRBD1. With V trimmed by 4 bases and J by 3 bases, 2 bases remained unmatched. The CDR3 has 14 residues. Looked up from germline, CDR1 is SGHTA and CDR2 is FQGNSA. CDR3 nucleotides: TGTGCCAGCAGCTCGGGACAGGGTACAGATACGCAGTATTTT. Translation: CASSSGQGTDTQYF.

V gene TRBV4-1 combines with J gene TRBJ2-7; no firm D call. This CDR3 is 14 amino acids long. The germline gives CDR1 MGHRA, CDR2 YSYEKL. V lost 0 bases, J lost 3 bases, and 9 bases lay in between. CDR3 DNA sequence: TGCGCCAGCAGCCAAGATAGTTTCTACTACGAGCAGTACTTC. Amino acid sequence: CASSQDSFYYEQYF.

This clone was observed a single time. This rearrangement joins TRBV2 to TRBJ2-1, with a possible D match to TRBD2 (6 bases). Trimming cost V 1 base and J 2 bases, with 9 bases left between them. The CDR3 consists of 15 residues. CDR1 and CDR2 (germline): SNHLY, FYNNEI. The CDR3 sequence: CASSEEAGTYNEQFF. As DNA, the CDR3 is TGTGCCAGCAGTGAAGAGGCGGGAACCTACAATGAGCAGTTCTTC.

The genes are TRBV19 and TRBJ2-1, with D perhaps matching TRBD1 (6 bases). Germline CDR1 LNHDA, CDR2 SQIVND (reference sequence). Trimming removed 3 bases at V and 9 bases at J, with 18 bases between. The CDR3 sequence is 15 residues long. Here the CDR3 reads CASSIHTGIPTEQFF. The CDR3 DNA reads as TGTGCCAGTAGTATCCACACAGGGATCCCAACTGAGCAGTTCTTC.

This sequence joins TRBV27 and TRBJ2-2; perhaps TRBD2 as D (5 bases). Germline CDR1 reads MNHEY; CDR2 reads SMNVEV (reference sequence). The CDR3 totals 16 residues. With 6 bases removed from V and 7 bases from J, the gap between germline ends came to 21 bases. The CDR3 DNA sequence: TGTGCCAGCAGCGGCGGACTCGCCTGGGGAAACGGGGAGCTGTTTTTT. The encoded protein is CASSGGLAWGNGELFF.

The chain carries TRBV5-1 and TRBJ1-1, with 8 bases that match TRBD1. The V gene's germline CDR1 is SGHRS and CDR2 YFSETQ. The trim removed 0 bases at V and 1 base at J, leaving 2 bases unmatched. This CDR3 is built from 15 residues. This chain's CDR3 is CASSLGGQANTEAFF. CDR3 DNA sequence: TGCGCCAGCAGCTTGGGGGGACAGGCGAACACTGAAGCTTTCTTT.